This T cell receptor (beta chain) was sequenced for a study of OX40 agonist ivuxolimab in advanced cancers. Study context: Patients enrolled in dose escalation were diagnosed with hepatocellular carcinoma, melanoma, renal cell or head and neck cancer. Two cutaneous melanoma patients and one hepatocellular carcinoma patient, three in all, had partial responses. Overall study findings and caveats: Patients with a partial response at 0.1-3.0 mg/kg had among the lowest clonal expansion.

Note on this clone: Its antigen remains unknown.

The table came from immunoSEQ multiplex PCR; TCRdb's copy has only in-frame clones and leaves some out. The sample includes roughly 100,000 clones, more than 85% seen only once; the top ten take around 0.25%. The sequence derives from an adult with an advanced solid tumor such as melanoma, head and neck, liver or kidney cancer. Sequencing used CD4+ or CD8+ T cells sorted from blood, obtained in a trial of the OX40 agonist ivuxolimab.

The CDR3 spells CASSTNPGDRYGYTF. Here the CDR3 DNA reads TGTGCCAGCAGCACAAACCCGGGGGATCGATATGGCTACACCTTC. This chain links TRBV6-6 with TRBJ1-2; TRBD1 might be the D (5 bases). Trimming pared 6 bases from V and 5 bases from J, leaving 19 bases between. This CDR3 has 15 amino acids. From germline, CDR1 is MNHNY and CDR2 SVGAGI (reference sequence).